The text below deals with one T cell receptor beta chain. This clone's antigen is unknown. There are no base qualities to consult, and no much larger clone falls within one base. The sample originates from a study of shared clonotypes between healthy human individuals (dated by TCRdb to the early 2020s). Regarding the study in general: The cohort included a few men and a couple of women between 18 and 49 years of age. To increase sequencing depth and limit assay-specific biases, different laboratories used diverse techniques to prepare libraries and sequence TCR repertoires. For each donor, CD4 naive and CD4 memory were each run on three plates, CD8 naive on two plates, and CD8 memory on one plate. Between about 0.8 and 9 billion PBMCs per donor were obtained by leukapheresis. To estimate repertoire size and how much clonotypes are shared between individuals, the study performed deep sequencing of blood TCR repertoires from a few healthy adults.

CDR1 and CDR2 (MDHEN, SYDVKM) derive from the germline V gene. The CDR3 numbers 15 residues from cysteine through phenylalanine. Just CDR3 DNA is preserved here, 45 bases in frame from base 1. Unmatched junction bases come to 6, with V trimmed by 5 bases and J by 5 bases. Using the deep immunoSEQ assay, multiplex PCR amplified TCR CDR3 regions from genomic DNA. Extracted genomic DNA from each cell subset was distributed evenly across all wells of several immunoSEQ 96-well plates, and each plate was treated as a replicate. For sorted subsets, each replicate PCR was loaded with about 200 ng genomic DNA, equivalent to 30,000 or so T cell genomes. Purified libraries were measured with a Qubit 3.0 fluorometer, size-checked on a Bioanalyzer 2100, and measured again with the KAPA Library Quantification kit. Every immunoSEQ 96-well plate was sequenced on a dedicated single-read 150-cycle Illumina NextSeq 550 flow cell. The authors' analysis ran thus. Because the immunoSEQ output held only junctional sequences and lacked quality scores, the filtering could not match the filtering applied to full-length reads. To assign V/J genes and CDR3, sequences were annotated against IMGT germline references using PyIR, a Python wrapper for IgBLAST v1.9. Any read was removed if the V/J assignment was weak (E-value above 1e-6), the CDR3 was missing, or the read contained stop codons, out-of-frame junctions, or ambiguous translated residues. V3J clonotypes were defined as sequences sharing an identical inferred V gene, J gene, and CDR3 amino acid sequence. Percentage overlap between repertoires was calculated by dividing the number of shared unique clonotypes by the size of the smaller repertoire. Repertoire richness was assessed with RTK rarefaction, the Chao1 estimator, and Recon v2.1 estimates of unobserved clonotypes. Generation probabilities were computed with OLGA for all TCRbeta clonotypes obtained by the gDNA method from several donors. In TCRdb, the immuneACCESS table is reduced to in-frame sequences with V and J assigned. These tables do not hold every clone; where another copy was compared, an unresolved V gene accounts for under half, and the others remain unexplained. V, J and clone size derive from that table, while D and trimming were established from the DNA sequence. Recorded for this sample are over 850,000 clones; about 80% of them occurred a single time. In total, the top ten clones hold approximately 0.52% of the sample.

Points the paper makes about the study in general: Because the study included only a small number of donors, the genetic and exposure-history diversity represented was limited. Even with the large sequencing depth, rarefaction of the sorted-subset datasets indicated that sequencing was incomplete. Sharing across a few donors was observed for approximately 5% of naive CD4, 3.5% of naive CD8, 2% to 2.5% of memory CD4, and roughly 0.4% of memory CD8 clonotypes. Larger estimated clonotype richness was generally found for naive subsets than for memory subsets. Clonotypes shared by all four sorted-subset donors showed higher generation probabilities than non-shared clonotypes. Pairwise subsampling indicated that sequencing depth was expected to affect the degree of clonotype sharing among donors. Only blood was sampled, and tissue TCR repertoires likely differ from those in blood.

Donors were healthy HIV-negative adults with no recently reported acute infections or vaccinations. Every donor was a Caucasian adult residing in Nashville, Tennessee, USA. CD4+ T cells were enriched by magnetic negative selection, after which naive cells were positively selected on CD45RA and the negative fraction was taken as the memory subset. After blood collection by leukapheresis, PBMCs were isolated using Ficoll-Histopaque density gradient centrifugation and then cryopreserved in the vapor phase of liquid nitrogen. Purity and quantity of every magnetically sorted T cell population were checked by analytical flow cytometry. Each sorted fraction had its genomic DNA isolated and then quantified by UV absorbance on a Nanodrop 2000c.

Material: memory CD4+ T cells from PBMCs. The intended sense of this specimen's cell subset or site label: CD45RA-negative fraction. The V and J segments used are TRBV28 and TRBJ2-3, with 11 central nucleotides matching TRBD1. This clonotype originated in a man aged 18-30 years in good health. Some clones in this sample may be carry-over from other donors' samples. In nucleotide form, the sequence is TGTGCCAGCAGTAAGCGGACAGGGGGCGTAGATACGCAGTATTTT. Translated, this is CASSKRTGGVDTQYF.